Below, 20 T cell receptor beta chains from the same sample are listed, as sequenced in a study of T cell responses to AZD1222 COVID-19 vaccine. Only in-frame clones appear in the TCRdb table, and some are missing; sequencing was by immunoSEQ multiplex PCR. This repertoire shows some 120,000 clones, approximately 83% found once; its top ten account for approximately 9.4%. The sample was peripheral blood, taken on day 0 of AZD1222 vaccination. The receptors derive from an adult in good health.

The CDR3 nucleotides read TGTGCCAGCCTGCCAGGGTCTCATGCCTACGAGCAGTACTTC. Translated, it gives CASLPGSHAYEQYF. The J gene is TRBJ2-7, the V gene TRBV2; a weak D match, TRBD1 (5 bases). Germline-derived CDR1 and CDR2 are SNHLY and FYNNEI. With 8 bases removed from V and 2 bases from J, the gap between germline ends came to 16 bases. The CDR3 loop spans 14 amino acids.

This clone was observed a single time. The chain employs TRBV18 and TRBJ1-3, with D uncertain. This CDR3 has 11 amino acids. Germline V gene data show CDR1 as KGHSH and CDR2 as LQKENI. Trimming took off 4 bases at V and 8 bases at J, with 6 bases between the two ends. The CDR3 DNA reads TGTGCCAGCTCACGGGAGGACACCATATATTTT. Its protein is CASSREDTIYF. The full variable domain, in which reference TRBV18 and TRBJ1-3 provide the parts outside the CDR3, is NAGVMQNPRHLVRRRGQEARLRCSPMKGHSHVYWYRQLPEEGLKFMVYLQKENIIDESGMPKERFSAEFPKEGPSILRIQQVVRGDSAAYFCASSREDTIYFGEGSWLTVV.

This chain uses TRBV28 with TRBJ2-2, with 11 positions matching TRBD1. Trimming took 6 bases from V and 4 from J; bases not matched to a gene: 13. This CDR3 is 18 amino acids long. Germline V CDR1 and CDR2: MDHEN, SYDVKM. CDR3 residues: CASSIQDRGLLSTGELFF. CDR3 nucleotide sequence: TGTGCCAGCAGCATACAGGACAGGGGGCTGTTAAGCACCGGGGAGCTGTTTTTT.

The J gene is TRBJ2-7, the V gene TRBV12-3 or TRBV12-4; 11 bases are a match to TRBD2. Unmatched junction bases numbered 2, after V lost 6 bases and J lost 4 bases. The CDR3 is made up of 13 amino acids. The DNA of the CDR3 is TGTGCCAGCAGACTAGCGGGAGTGTACGAGCAGTACTTC. It encodes CASRLAGVYEQYF.

This clone was detected once. The CDR3 coding sequence is TGTGCCAGTAGTAGAGCTCCCGGGACAGGGGGTGGGGAGCTGTTTTTT. The encoded protein is CASSRAPGTGGGELFF. The V and J genes are TRBV19 and TRBJ2-2; 11 bases align to TRBD1. The CDR3 runs 16 residues. J was trimmed by 8 bases and V by 4 bases; bases with no gene match: 9. CDR1 and CDR2 (germline): LNHDA, SQIVND (reference sequence).

The chain combines TRBV5-1 with TRBJ2-2; D is undetermined. CDR3 length: 13 amino acids. The germline CDR1 and CDR2 sequences are SGHRS and YFSETQ. V lost 3 bases to trimming and J lost 3 bases, with 6 bases between them. CDR3 residues: CASSSLDTGELFF. CDR3 nucleotide sequence: TGCGCCAGCAGCTCCTTGGACACCGGGGAGCTGTTTTTT.

This clone was observed a single time. The chain uses TRBV5-4 and TRBJ1-3; D might be TRBD1 (6 bases). V lost 0 bases and J 3 bases, leaving 7 bases between the germline ends. The CDR3 covers 14 residues. The germline CDR1 and CDR2 sequences are SGHNT and YYREEE (reference sequence). CDR3 DNA sequence: TGTGCCAGCAGCTTGGACAGGGTTGGAAACACCATATATTTT. This encodes CASSLDRVGNTIYF.

The genes are TRBV19 and TRBJ1-4; D gene ambiguous. This CDR3 is built from 14 residues. Germline CDR1 and CDR2: LNHDA and SQIVND (reference sequence). Between the trimmed V and J ends, which lost 3 bases and 3 bases, there was a span of 8 bases. For the CDR3, the DNA is TGTGCCAGTAGTATTATGGCGTCTAATGAAAAACTGTTTTTT. It is translated as CASSIMASNEKLFF.

This chain uses TRBV6-5 with TRBJ2-1; 8 bases map to TRBD2. Germline loops: CDR1 MNHEY, CDR2 SVGAGI. The CDR3 spans 14 residues. Losses at the gene ends were 0 bases for V and 8 bases for J; bases not matched to a gene: 3. This CDR3 reads CASSYSVRGDEQFF. The CDR3 DNA sequence: TGTGCCAGCAGTTACTCGGTGCGGGGGGATGAGCAGTTCTTC.

This chain uses TRBV7-2 with TRBJ2-3; D remains unclear. V was pared by 5 bases and J by 1 base, with 19 bases between. This CDR3 is built from 17 residues. Germline loops: CDR1 SGHTA, CDR2 FQGNSA. The CDR3 DNA follows: TGTGCCAGCAGCCTACTGACCAGTACAACAGGCACAGATACGCAGTATTTT. Encoded protein: CASSLLTSTTGTDTQYF.

This chain connects TRBV5-1 to TRBJ2-5; D is unresolved. V lost 4 bases, J lost 1 base, and 8 bases lay in between. This CDR3 contains 13 residues. CDR1 and CDR2 (germline): SGHRS, YFSETQ. Here the CDR3 DNA reads TGCGCCAGCAGCCTGGGCAGCCAAGAGACCCAGTACTTC. It is translated as CASSLGSQETQYF.

The chain uses TRBV19 and TRBJ1-2; D is perhaps TRBD1 (5 bases). The V and J ends lost 4 bases and 1 base respectively, with 16 bases between them. CDR1 and CDR2 (germline): LNHDA, SQIVND (reference sequence). The CDR3 has 16 amino acids. This CDR3 is CASSTQWGPLNYGYTF. The CDR3, as DNA: TGTGCCAGTAGTACCCAGTGGGGCCCTCTTAACTATGGCTACACCTTC.

The V call is TRBV30, the J call TRBJ2-3; 7 bases align to TRBD1. Germline assignment: CDR1 GTSNPN and CDR2 SVGIG (reference sequence). CDR3 size: 13 residues. V was pared by 2 bases and J by 4 bases, with 3 bases of the junction left unmatched. CDR3 sequence (DNA): TGTGCCTGGAGTTTAGGGACAGCAGATACGCAGTATTTT. Translation: CAWSLGTADTQYF. The full variable domain, its missing parts supplied by reference TRBV30 and TRBJ2-3, is SQTIHQWPATLVQPVGSPLSLECTVEGTSNPNLYWYRQAAGRGLQLLFYSVGIGQISSEVPQNLSASRPQDRQFILSSKKLLLSDSGFYLCAWSLGTADTQYFGPGTRLTVL.

This chain connects TRBV5-6 to TRBJ2-3; D is ambiguous. Trimming cost V 4 bases and J 0 bases, with 15 bases left between them. The CDR3 length is 16 residues. Germline CDR1 and CDR2: SGHDT and YYEEEE. This CDR3 is CASSPLELFSTDTQYF. The CDR3 DNA is TGTGCCAGCAGCCCTCTGGAACTATTCAGCACAGATACGCAGTATTTT.

V is TRBV30 and J is TRBJ1-6; D gene ambiguous. V was clipped by 7 bases and J by 4 bases, with 14 bases between them. CDR3 length: 14 amino acids. Germline-derived CDR1 and CDR2 are GTSNPN and SVGIG (reference sequence). The DNA for the CDR3 is TGTGCCTATGGAGTAGGATCATATAATTCACCCCTCCACTTT. This sequence encodes CAYGVGSYNSPLHF. The full variable domain, its missing parts supplied by reference TRBV30 and TRBJ1-6, is SQTIHQWPATLVQPVGSPLSLECTVEGTSNPNLYWYRQAAGRGLQLLFYSVGIGQISSEVPQNLSASRPQDRQFILSSKKLLLSDSGFYLCAYGVGSYNSPLHFGNGTRLTVT.

The rearrangement joins TRBV2 to TRBJ2-2; 7 bases fit TRBD1. The germline V gene encodes CDR1 SNHLY and CDR2 FYNNEI. The CDR3 loop spans 13 amino acids. Trimming removed 5 bases from V and 5 bases from J; junction bases left unmatched: 2. CDR3 loop: CASSSRGTGELFF. CDR3 nucleotide sequence: TGTGCCAGCAGTTCCAGGGGGACCGGGGAGCTGTTTTTT. The whole variable domain, remainder taken from reference TRBV2 and TRBJ2-2, is EPEVTQTPSHQVTQMGQEVILRCVPISNHLYFYWYRQILGQKVEFLVSFYNNEISEKSEIFDDQFSVERPDGSNFTLKIRSTKLEDSAMYFCASSSRGTGELFFGEGSRLTVL.

The J gene is TRBJ1-3, the V gene TRBV5-1; 8 positions agree with TRBD1. The CDR3 is made up of 17 amino acids. Germline CDR1 SGHRS, CDR2 YFSETQ. V was pared by 0 bases and J by 0 bases, with 5 bases of the junction left unmatched. The CDR3 region is CASSLGHRGASGNTIYF. In nucleotides, the CDR3 is TGCGCCAGCAGCTTGGGCCACAGGGGGGCCTCTGGAAACACCATATATTTT.

The rearrangement uses TRBV5-1 and TRBJ2-6, with 10 bases matching TRBD2. CDR1 is SGHRS, CDR2 YFSETQ, per germline. The CDR3 has 22 amino acids. The junction had 17 bases not matched to a gene; V was cut back by 0 bases and J by 2 bases. CDR3 protein: CASSLAVPSGSPSLTGANVLTF. The CDR3 DNA reads as TGCGCCAGCAGCTTGGCCGTGCCTAGCGGGAGCCCCAGTTTAACTGGGGCCAACGTCCTGACTTTC.

The chain carries TRBV7-8 and TRBJ1-1; TRBD1 might be the D (6 bases). The germline CDR1 and CDR2 sequences are SGHVS and FQNEAQ. The CDR3 spans 16 residues. Trimming pared 3 bases from V and 5 bases from J, leaving 19 bases between. In DNA, the CDR3 is TGTGCCAGCAGCTTGGGGAACAGGGCCCAGAGGACTGAAGCTTTCTTT. Encoded protein: CASSLGNRAQRTEAFF.

The chain is built from TRBV6-1 and TRBJ2-1; 8 bases map to TRBD1. This CDR3 has 16 amino acids. Germline CDR1 and CDR2: MNHNS and SASEGT. The V segment lost 3 bases and the J segment 6 bases; nucleotides outside the gene matches: 10. The CDR3 region is CASSDRGRLNINEQFF. CDR3 bases: TGTGCCAGCAGTGACAGGGGGCGATTAAATATCAATGAGCAGTTCTTC.